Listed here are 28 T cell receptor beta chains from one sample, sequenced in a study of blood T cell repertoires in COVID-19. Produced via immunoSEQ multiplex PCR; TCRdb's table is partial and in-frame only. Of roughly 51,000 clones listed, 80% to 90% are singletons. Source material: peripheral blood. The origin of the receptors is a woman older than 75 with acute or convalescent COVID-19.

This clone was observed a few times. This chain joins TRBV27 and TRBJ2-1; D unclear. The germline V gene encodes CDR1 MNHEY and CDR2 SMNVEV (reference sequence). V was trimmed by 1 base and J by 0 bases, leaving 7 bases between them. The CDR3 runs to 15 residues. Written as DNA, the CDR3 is TGTGCCAGCAGTTTATATGCACTCTCCTACAATGAGCAGTTCTTC. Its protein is CASSLYALSYNEQFF.

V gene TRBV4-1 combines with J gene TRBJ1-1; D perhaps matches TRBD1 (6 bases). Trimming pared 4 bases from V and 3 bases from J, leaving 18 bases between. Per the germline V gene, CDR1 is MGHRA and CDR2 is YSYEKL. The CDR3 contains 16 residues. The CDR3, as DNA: TGCGCCAGCAGCCCAGGCGGGCGGGGGGCGGACACTGAAGCTTTCTTT. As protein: CASSPGGRGADTEAFF.

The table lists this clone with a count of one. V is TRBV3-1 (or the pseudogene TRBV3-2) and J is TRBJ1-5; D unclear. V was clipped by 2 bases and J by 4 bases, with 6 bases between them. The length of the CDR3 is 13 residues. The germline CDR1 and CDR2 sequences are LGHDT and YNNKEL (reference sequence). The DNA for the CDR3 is TGTGCCAGCAGCCAAAGCGGGAATCAGCCCCAGCATTTT. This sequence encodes CASSQSGNQPQHF.

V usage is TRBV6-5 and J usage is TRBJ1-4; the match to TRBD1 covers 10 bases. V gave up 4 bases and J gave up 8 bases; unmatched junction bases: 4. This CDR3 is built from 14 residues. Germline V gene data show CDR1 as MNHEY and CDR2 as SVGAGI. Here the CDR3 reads CASSSGQGEEKLFF. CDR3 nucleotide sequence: TGTGCCAGCAGTTCCGGACAGGGGGAGGAAAAACTGTTTTTT.

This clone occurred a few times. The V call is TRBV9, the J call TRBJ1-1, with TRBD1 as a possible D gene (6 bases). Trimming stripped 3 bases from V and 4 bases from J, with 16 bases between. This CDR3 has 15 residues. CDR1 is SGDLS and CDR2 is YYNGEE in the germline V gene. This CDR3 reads CASSAREGVGTEAFF. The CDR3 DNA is TGTGCCAGCAGCGCGAGGGAGGGGGTCGGCACTGAAGCTTTCTTT. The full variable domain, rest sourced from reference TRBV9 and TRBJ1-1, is DSGVTQTPKHLITATGQRVTLRCSPRSGDLSVYWYQQSLDQGLQFLIQYYNGEERAKGNILERFSAQQFPDLHSELNLSSLELGDSALYFCASSAREGVGTEAFFGQGTRLTVV.

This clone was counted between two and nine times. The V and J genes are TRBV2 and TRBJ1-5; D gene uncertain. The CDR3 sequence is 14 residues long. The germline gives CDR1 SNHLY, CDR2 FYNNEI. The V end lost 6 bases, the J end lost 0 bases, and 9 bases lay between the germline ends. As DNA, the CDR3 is TGTGCCAGCAGGGAGGGCACTAGCAATCAGCCCCAGCATTTT. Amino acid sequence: CASREGTSNQPQHF.

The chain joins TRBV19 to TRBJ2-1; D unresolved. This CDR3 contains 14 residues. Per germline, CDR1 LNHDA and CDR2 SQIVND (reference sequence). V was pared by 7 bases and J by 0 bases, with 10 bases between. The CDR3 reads CASKSDFSYNEQFF. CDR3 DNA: TGTGCCAGTAAAAGCGACTTCTCCTACAATGAGCAGTTCTTC. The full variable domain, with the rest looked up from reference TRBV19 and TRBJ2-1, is DGGITQSPKYLFRKEGQNVTLSCEQNLNHDAMYWYRQDPGQGLRLIYYSQIVNDFQKGDIAEGYSVSREKKESFPLTVTSAQKNPTAFYLCASKSDFSYNEQFFGPGTRLTVL.

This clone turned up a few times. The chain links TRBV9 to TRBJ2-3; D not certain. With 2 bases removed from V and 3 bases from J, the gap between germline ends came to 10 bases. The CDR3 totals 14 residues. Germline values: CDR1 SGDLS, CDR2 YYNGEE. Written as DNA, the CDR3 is TGTGCCAGCAGCGTGCGTCTAGATACAGATACGCAGTATTTT. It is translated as CASSVRLDTDTQYF.

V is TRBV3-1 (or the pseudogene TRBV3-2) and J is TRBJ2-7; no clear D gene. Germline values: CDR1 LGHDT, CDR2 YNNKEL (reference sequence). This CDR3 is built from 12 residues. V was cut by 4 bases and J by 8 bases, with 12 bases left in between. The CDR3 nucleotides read TGTGCCAGCAGCCTCCGAGAGGATAAGCAGTACTTC. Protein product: CASSLREDKQYF.

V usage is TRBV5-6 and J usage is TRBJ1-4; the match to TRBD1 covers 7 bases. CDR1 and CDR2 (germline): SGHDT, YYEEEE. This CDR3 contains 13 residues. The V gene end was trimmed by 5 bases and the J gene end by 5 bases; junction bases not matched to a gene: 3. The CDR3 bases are TGTGCCAGCAGGGGACAGCTCAATGAAAAACTGTTTTTT. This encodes CASRGQLNEKLFF.

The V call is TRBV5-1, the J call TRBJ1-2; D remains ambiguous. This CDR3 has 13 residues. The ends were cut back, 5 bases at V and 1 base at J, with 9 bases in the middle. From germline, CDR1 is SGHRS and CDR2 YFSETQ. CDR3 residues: CASRVVSNYGYTF. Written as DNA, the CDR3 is TGCGCCAGCAGGGTGGTCAGTAACTATGGCTACACCTTC.

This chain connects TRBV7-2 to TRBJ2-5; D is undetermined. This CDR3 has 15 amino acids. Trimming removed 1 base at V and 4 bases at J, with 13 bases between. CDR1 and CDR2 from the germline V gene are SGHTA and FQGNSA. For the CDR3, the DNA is TGTGCCAGCAGCTTAGGACTCGGCAGAGGAGAGACCCAGTACTTC. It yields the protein CASSLGLGRGETQYF.

In DNA, the CDR3 is TGTGCCATCAGTGCCGGGACTAGCGGGGGGGAGAGCTCCTACGAGCAGTACTTC. Amino acid sequence: CAISAGTSGGESSYEQYF. The gene calls are TRBV10-3 and TRBJ2-7; 16 bases align to TRBD2. Germline CDR1 ENHRY, CDR2 SYGVKD. The CDR3 loop spans 18 amino acids. Trimming at V came to 4 bases and at J to 0 bases, leaving 6 bases not matched to a gene.

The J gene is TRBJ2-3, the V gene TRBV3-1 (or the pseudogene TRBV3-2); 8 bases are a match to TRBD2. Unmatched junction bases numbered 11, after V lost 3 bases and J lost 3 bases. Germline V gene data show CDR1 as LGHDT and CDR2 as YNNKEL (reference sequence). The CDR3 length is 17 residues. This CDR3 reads CASSHIPSGGLTDTQYF. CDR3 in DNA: TGTGCCAGCAGCCACATACCTTCGGGGGGGCTGACAGATACGCAGTATTTT.

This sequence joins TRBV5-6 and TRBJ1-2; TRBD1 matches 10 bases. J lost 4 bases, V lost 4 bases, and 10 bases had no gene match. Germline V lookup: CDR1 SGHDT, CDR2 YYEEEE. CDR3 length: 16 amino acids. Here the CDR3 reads CASSNLGTGAIYGYTF. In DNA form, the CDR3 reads TGTGCCAGCAGCAACCTAGGGACAGGGGCAATCTATGGCTACACCTTC.

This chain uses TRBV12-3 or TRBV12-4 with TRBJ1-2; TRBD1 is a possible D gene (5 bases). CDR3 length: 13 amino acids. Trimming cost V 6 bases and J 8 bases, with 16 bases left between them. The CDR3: CASRPGGTGGYTF. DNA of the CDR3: TGTGCCAGCAGGCCGGGGGGGACGGGCGGCTACACCTTC.

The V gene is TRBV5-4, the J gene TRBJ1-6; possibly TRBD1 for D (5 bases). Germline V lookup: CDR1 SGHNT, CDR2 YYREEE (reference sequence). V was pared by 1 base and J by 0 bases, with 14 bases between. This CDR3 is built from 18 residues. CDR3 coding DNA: TGTGCCAGCAGCTTGCTGACAGCGCAGCACTCCTATAATTCACCCCTCCACTTT. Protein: CASSLLTAQHSYNSPLHF.

CDR3 amino acids: CASSQDNFAQYF. For the CDR3, the DNA is TGTGCCAGCAGCCAAGATAACTTCGCCCAGTACTTC. This chain connects TRBV4-2 to TRBJ2-5; D is undetermined. The V and J ends lost 0 bases and 9 bases respectively, with 8 bases between them. The length of the CDR3 is 12 residues. Germline V gene sequence: CDR1 LGHNA, CDR2 YNFKEQ.

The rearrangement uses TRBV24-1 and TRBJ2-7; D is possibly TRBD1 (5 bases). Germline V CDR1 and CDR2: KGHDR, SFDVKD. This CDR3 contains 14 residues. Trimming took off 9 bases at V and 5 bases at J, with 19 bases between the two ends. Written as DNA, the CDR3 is TGTGCCACCTCCCTTGCAGGGAAGGGCCACGAGCAGTACTTC. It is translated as CATSLAGKGHEQYF.

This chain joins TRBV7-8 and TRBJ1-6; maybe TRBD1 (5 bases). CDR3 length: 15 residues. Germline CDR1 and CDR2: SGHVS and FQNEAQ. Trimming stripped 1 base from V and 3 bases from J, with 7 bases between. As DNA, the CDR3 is TGTGCCAGCAGCTTAGGACAGAACTATAATTCACCCCTCCACTTT. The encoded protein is CASSLGQNYNSPLHF.

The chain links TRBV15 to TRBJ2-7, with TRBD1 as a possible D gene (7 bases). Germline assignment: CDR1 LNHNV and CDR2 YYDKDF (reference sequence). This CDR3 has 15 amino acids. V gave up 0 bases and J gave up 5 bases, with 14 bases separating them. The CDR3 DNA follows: TGTGCCACCAGCAGAGATAGGCAGGGGGGCCACGAGCAGTACTTC. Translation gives CATSRDRQGGHEQYF.

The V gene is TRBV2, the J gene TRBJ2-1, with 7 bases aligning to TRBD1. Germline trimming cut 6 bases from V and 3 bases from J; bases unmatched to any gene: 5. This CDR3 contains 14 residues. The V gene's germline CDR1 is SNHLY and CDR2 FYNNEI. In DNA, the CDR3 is TGTGCCAGCAGACGACAGGGCTTCTACAATGAGCAGTTCTTC. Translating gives CASRRQGFYNEQFF.

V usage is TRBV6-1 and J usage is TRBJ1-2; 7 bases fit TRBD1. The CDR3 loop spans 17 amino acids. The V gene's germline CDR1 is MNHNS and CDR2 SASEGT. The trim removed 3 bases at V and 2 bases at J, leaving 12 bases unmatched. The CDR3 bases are TGTGCCAGCAGTGACGAGGGATCTTTGGACAGGAACTATGGCTACACCTTC. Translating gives CASSDEGSLDRNYGYTF.

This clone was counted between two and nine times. The CDR3 is CASSQDSFYGYTF. The CDR3, as DNA: TGTGCCAGCAGCCAGGACAGTTTCTATGGCTACACCTTC. The chain links TRBV5-6 to TRBJ1-2, with D maybe TRBD1 (6 bases). Germline V lookup: CDR1 SGHDT, CDR2 YYEEEE. V was shortened by 4 bases and J by 4 bases, with 11 bases between the two germline ends. This CDR3 contains 13 residues.

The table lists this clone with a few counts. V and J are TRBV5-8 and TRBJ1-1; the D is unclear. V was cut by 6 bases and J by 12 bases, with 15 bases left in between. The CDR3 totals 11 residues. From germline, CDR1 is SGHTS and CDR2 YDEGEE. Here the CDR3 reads CASTLRGGTFF. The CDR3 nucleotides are TGTGCCAGCACCCTCAGAGGCGGGACTTTCTTT.

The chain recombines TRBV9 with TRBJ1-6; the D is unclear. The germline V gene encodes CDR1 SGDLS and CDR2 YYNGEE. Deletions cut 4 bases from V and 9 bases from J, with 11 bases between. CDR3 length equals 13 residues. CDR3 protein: CASSSPGGSPLHF. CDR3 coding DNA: TGTGCCAGCAGCTCACCTGGCGGTTCACCCCTCCACTTT.

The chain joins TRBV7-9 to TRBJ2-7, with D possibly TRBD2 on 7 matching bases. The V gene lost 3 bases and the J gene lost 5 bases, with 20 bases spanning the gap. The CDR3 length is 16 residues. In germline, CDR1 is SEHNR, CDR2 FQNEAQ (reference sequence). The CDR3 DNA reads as TGTGCCAGCAGCTTCGGGGGGCAAGGTACAAGGAACGAGCAGTACTTC. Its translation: CASSFGGQGTRNEQYF. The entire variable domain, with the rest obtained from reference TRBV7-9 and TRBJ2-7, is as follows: DTGVSQNPRHKITKRGQNVTFRCDPISEHNRLYWYRQTLGQGPEFLTYFQNEAQLEKSRLLSDRFSAERPKGSFSTLEIQRTEQGDSAMYLCASSFGGQGTRNEQYFGPGTRLTVT.

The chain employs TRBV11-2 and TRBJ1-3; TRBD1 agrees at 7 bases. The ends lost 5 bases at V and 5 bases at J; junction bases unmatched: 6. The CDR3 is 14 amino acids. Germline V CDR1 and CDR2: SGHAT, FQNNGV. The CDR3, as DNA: TGTGCCAGCAGCCGTGACAGGGAGAGAAACACCATATATTTT. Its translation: CASSRDRERNTIYF.